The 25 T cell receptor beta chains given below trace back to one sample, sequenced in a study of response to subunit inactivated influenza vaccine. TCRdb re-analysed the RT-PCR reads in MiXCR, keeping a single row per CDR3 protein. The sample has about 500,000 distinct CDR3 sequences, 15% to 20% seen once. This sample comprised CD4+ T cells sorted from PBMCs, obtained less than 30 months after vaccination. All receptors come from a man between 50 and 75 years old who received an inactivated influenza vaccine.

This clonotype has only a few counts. The CDR3, as DNA: TGCAGTGCTTTACTCTTGACAGGGCGGGAGACCCAGTACTTC. It yields the protein CSALLLTGRETQYF. The chain joins TRBV20-1 to TRBJ2-5; 7 bases match TRBD1. This CDR3 region has 14 residues. CDR1 and CDR2 from the germline V gene are DFQATT and SNEGSKA (reference sequence). The V gene end was trimmed by 5 bases and the J gene end by 5 bases; junction bases not matched to a gene: 11.

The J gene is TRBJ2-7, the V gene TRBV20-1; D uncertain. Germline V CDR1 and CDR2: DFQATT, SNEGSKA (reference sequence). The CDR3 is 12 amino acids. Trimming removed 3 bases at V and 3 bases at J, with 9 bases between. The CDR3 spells CSASRTNYEQYF. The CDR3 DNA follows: TGCAGTGCTAGCCGGACGAACTACGAGCAGTACTTC.

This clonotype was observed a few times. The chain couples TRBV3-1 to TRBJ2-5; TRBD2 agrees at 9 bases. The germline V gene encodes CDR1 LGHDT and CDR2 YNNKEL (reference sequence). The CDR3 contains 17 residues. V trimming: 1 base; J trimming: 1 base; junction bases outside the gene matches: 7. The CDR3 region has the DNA TGTGCCAGCAGCCAAGGGCTGACTAGCGGCACCCAAGAGACCCAGTACTTC. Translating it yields CASSQGLTSGTQETQYF.

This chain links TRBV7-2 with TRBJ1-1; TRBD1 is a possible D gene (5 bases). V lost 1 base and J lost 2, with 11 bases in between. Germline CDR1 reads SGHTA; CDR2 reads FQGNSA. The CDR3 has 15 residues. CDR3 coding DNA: TGTGCCAGCAGCTTAGGAGGGACGCTTAACACTGAAGCTTTCTTT. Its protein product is CASSLGGTLNTEAFF.

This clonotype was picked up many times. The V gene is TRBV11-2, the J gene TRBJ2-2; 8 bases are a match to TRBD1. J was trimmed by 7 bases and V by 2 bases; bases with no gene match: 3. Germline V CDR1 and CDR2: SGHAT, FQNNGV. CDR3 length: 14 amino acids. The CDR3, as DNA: TGTGCCAGCAGCTTAAGACAGGGGAGCGGGGAGCTGTTTTTT. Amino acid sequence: CASSLRQGSGELFF.

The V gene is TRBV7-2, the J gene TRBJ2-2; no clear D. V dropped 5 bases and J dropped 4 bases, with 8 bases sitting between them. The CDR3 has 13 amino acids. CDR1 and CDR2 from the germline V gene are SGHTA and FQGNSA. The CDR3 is CASSREITGELFF. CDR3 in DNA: TGTGCCAGCAGCCGAGAAATCACCGGGGAGCTGTTTTTT. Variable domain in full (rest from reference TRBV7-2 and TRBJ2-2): GAGVSQSPSNKVTEKGKDVELRCDPISGHTALYWYRQSLGQGLEFLIYFQGNSAPDKSGLPSDRFSAERTGGSVSTLTIQRTQQEDSAVYLCASSREITGELFFGEGSRLTVL.

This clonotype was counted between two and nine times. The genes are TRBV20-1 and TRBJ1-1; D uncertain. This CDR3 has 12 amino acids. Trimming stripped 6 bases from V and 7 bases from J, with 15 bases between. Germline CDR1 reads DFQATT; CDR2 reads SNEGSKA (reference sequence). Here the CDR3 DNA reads TGCAGTGCCAGTCAACCCACCGTTGAAGCTTTCTTT. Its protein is CSASQPTVEAFF.

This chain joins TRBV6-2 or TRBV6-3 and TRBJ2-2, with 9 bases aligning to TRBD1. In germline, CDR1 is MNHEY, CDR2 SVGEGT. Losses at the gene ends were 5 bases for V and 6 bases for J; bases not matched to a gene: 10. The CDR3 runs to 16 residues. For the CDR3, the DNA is TGTGCCAGCAGTAAAGCCTTCGGGACAGGGCCCGGGGAGCTGTTTTTT. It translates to CASSKAFGTGPGELFF.

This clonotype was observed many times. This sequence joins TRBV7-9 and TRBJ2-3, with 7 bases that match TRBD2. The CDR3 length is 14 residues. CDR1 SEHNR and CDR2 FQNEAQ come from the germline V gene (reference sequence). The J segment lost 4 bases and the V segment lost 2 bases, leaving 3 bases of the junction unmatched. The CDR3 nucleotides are TGTGCCAGCAGCTTACGGCGGGAGTCAGATACGCAGTATTTT. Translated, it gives CASSLRRESDTQYF.

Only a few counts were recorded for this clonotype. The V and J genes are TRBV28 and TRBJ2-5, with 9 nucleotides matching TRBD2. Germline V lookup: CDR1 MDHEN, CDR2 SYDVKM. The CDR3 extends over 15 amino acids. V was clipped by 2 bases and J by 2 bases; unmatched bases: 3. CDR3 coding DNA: TGTGCCAGCAGTTTAAGCGGGGGGCCACAAGAGACCCAGTACTTC. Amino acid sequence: CASSLSGGPQETQYF.

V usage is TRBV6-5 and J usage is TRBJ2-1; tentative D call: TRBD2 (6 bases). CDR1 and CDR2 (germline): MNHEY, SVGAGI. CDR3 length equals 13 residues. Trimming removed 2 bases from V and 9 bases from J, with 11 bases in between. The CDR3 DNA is TGTGCCAGCAGTTACGCCAACGGGGGTGAGCAGTTCTTC. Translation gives CASSYANGGEQFF.

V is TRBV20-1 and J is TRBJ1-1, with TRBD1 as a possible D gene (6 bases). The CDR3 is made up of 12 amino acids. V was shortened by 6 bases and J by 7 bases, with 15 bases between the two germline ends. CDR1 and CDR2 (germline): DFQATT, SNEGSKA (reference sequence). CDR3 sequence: CSANSLDSEAFF. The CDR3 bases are TGCAGTGCCAACTCCCTGGACAGTGAAGCTTTCTTT.

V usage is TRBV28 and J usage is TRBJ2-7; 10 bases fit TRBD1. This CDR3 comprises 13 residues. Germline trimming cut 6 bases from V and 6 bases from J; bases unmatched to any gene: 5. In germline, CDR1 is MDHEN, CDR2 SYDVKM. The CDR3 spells CASSSGTGVEQYF. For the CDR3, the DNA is TGTGCCAGCAGCTCCGGGACAGGGGTCGAGCAGTACTTC.

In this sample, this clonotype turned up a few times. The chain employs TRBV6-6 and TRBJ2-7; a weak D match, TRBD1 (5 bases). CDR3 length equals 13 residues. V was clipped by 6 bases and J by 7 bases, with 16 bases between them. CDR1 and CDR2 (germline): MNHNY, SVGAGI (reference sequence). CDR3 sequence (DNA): TGTGCCAGCAGCAAACTACAGGTTTGGGAGCAGTACTTC. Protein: CASSKLQVWEQYF.

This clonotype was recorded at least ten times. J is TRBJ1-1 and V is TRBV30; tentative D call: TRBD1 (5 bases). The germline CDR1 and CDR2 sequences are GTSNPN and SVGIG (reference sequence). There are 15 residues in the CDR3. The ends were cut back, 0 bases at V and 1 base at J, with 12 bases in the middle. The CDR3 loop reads CAWSVRGHTNTEAFF. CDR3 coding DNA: TGTGCCTGGAGTGTACGCGGACATACGAACACTGAAGCTTTCTTT. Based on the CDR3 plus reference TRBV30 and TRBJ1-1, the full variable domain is SQTIHQWPATLVQPVGSPLSLECTVEGTSNPNLYWYRQAAGRGLQLLFYSVGIGQISSEVPQNLSASRPQDRQFILSSKKLLLSDSGFYLCAWSVRGHTNTEAFFGQGTRLTVV.

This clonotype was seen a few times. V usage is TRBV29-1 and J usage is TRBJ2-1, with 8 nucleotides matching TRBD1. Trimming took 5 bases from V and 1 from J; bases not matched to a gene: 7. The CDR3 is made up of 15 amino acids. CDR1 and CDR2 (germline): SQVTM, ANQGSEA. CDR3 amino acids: CSVLSTGVSYNEQFF. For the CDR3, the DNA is TGCAGCGTTCTATCGACAGGGGTTTCCTACAATGAGCAGTTCTTC.

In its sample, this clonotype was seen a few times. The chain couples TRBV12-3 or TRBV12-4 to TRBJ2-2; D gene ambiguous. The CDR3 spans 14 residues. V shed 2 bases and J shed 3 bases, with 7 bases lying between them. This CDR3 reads CASSLRIDTGELFF. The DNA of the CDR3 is TGTGCCAGCAGTTTACGGATTGACACCGGGGAGCTGTTTTTT.

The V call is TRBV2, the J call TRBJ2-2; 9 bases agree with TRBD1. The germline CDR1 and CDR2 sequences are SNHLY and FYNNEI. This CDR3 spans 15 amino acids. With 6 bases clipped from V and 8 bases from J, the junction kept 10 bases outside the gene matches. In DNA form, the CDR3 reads TGTGCCAGCAGGGCTGGACAGGGGCAGACAGGGGAGCTGTTTTTT. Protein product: CASRAGQGQTGELFF.

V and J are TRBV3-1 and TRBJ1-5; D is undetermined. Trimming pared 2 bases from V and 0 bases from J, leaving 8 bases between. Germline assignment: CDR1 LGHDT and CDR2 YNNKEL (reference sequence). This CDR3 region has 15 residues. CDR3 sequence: CASSQQANSNQPQHF. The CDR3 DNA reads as TGTGCCAGCAGCCAACAGGCGAATAGCAATCAGCCCCAGCATTTT.

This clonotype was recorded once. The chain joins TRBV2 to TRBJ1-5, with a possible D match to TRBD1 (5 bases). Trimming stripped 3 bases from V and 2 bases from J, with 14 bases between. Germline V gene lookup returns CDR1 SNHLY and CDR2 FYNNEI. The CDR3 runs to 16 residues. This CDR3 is CASSDQGKRGNQPQHF. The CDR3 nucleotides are TGTGCCAGCAGTGATCAGGGAAAAAGGGGCAATCAGCCCCAGCATTTT.

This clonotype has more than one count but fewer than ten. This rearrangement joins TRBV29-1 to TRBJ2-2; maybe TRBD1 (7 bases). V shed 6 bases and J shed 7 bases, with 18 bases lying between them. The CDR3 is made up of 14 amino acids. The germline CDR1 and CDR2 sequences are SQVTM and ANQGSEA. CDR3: CSVEGAGDRGELFF. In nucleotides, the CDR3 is TGCAGCGTGGAGGGGGCTGGGGATCGCGGGGAGCTGTTTTTT.

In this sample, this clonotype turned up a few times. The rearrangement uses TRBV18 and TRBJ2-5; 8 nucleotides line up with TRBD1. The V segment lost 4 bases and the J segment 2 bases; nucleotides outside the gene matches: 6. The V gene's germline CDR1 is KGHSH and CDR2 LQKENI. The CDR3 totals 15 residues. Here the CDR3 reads CASSRTGRVQETQYF. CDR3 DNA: TGTGCCAGCTCACGGACAGGGAGAGTACAAGAGACCCAGTACTTC.

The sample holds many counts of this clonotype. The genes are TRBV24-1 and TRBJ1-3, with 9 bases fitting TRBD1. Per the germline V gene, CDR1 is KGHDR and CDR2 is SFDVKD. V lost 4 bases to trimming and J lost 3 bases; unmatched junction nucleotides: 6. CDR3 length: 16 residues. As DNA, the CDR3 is TGTGCCACCAGTGACCCGGGACAGGGCGGTGGAAACACCATATATTTT. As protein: CATSDPGQGGGNTIYF.

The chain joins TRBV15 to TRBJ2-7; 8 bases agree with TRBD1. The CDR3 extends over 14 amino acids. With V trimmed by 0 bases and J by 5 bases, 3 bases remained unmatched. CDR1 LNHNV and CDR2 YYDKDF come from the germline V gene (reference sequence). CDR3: CATSREDRVHEQYF. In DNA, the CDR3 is TGTGCCACCAGCAGAGAGGACAGGGTCCACGAGCAGTACTTC.

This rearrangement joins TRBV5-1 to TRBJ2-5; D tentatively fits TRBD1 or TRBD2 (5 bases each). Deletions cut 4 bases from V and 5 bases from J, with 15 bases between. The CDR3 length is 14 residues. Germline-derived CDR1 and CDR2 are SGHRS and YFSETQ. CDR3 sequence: CASSAGTYTETQYF. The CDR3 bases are TGCGCCAGCAGCGCCGGGACCTACACTGAGACCCAGTACTTC.